This is a list of T cell receptor beta chains from one sample in a study of cytomegalovirus exposure and HLA in healthy donors. Clones were sequenced by immunoSEQ multiplex PCR, and TCRdb holds only the in-frame ones, with some missing. In the table there are 90,000 to 150,000 clones, more than 65% of which are singletons. Sample: PBMCs. The receptor source for this set is a woman under 30 in good health and CMV-seronegative. Each CDR3 is given with its conserved first and last residue. Fields, in order: CDR3 protein, CDR3 DNA, clone size, V gene, D gene, J gene. A D gene is named only where the DNA matches it firmly. Rows may omit the clone size; those that give it use once, few, many or a size class.

CDR3 protein: CASRWDRKAFF; CDR3 DNA: TGTGCCAGCAGATGGGACAGGAAAGCTTTCTTT; clone size: NA; V gene: TRBV6-5; D gene: TRBD1; J gene: TRBJ1-1
CDR3 protein: CASRYQRLDF; CDR3 DNA: TGTGCCAGCCGTTATCAGAGGTTGGATTTT; clone size: NA; V gene: TRBV2; D gene: NA; J gene: TRBJ2-3
CDR3 protein: CASSLSRGTYYNEQFF; CDR3 DNA: TGTGCCAGCAGTTTAAGTCGAGGGACTTACTACAATGAGCAGTTCTTC; clone size: NA; V gene: TRBV27; D gene: NA; J gene: TRBJ2-1
CDR3 protein: CASSSGTNSYNEQFF; CDR3 DNA: TGTGCCAGCAGCTCCGGGACAAACTCCTACAATGAGCAGTTCTTC; clone size: once; V gene: TRBV7-9; D gene: NA; J gene: TRBJ2-1
CDR3 protein: CASSMELTGRNQPQHF; CDR3 DNA: TGTGCCAGTAGTATGGAGCTCACCGGAAGAAATCAGCCCCAGCATTTT; clone size: NA; V gene: TRBV19; D gene: NA; J gene: TRBJ1-5
CDR3 protein: CASSLGTANTEAFF; CDR3 DNA: TGTGCCAGCAGCTTGGGGACAGCGAACACTGAAGCTTTCTTT; clone size: NA; V gene: TRBV5-6; D gene: NA; J gene: TRBJ1-1
CDR3 protein: CASSPEGHGNTEAFF; CDR3 DNA: TGTGCCAGCAGCCCCGAGGGACACGGGAACACTGAAGCTTTCTTT; clone size: few; V gene: TRBV7-9; D gene: NA; J gene: TRBJ1-1
CDR3 protein: CASSLRRDRVDEQYF; CDR3 DNA: TGTGCCAGCAGCTTAAGGCGGGACAGGGTGGACGAGCAGTACTTC; clone size: once; V gene: TRBV7-9; D gene: TRBD1; J gene: TRBJ2-7
CDR3 protein: CASTSGQNSYEQYF; CDR3 DNA: TGTGCCAGTACCTCGGGACAGAACTCCTACGAGCAGTACTTC; clone size: NA; V gene: TRBV19; D gene: TRBD1; J gene: TRBJ2-7
CDR3 protein: CATSRDLGTGGYGYTF; CDR3 DNA: TGTGCCACCAGCAGAGATTTGGGGACGGGAGGGTATGGCTACACCTTC; clone size: NA; V gene: TRBV15; D gene: NA; J gene: TRBJ1-2
CDR3 protein: CASSQDSARGAQNEQYF; CDR3 DNA: TGCGCCAGCAGCCAAGATTCGGCCCGGGGGGCGCAGAACGAGCAGTACTTC; clone size: NA; V gene: TRBV4-1; D gene: NA; J gene: TRBJ2-7
CDR3 protein: CASSPSLLAGSYNEQFF; CDR3 DNA: TGTGCCAGCAGCCCTTCCTTACTAGCGGGCTCCTACAATGAGCAGTTCTTC; clone size: few; V gene: TRBV7-9; D gene: TRBD2; J gene: TRBJ2-1
CDR3 protein: CATSTHAGEPNTEAFF; CDR3 DNA: TGTGCCACCAGCACCCATGCGGGGGAACCGAACACTGAAGCTTTCTTT; clone size: once; V gene: TRBV15; D gene: NA; J gene: TRBJ1-1
CDR3 protein: CASSSTAGEYNEQFF; CDR3 DNA: TGTGCCAGCAGCTCCACGGCGGGAGAGTACAATGAGCAGTTCTTC; clone size: NA; V gene: TRBV7-9; D gene: TRBD2; J gene: TRBJ2-1
CDR3 protein: CASSEQGALPYNEQFF; CDR3 DNA: TGTGCCAGCAGTGAACAGGGGGCCCTACCTTACAATGAGCAGTTCTTC; clone size: NA; V gene: TRBV6-1; D gene: TRBD1; J gene: TRBJ2-1
CDR3 protein: CATSTETPSGEQFF; CDR3 DNA: TGTGCCACCAGCACCGAAACCCCGTCCGGTGAGCAGTTCTTC; clone size: NA; V gene: TRBV15; D gene: NA; J gene: TRBJ2-1
CDR3 protein: CSGAQGAGYGYTF; CDR3 DNA: TGCAGCGGGGCGCAGGGGGCAGGGTATGGCTACACCTTC; clone size: few; V gene: TRBV29-1; D gene: TRBD1; J gene: TRBJ1-2
CDR3 protein: CASSATSGIFDEQFF; CDR3 DNA: TGTGCCAGCAGTGCCACTAGCGGGATTTTCGATGAGCAGTTCTTC; clone size: NA; V gene: TRBV6-5; D gene: TRBD2; J gene: TRBJ2-1
CDR3 protein: CASSVGGHSGFNEKLFF; CDR3 DNA: TGTGCCAGCAGCGTAGGGGGACACTCGGGATTTAATGAAAAACTGTTTTTT; clone size: NA; V gene: TRBV9; D gene: NA; J gene: TRBJ1-4
CDR3 protein: CASSIHVAGGGYEQYF; CDR3 DNA: TGTGCCAGCAGCATACATGTGGCAGGCGGGGGGTACGAGCAGTACTTC; clone size: NA; V gene: TRBV11-2; D gene: TRBD2; J gene: TRBJ2-7
CDR3 protein: CASSPGPNQPQHF; CDR3 DNA: TGTGCCAGCTCACCAGGGCCCAATCAGCCCCAGCATTTT; clone size: NA; V gene: TRBV18; D gene: NA; J gene: TRBJ1-5
CDR3 protein: CASSSDRAGGNEKLFF; CDR3 DNA: TGTGCCAGCAGCTCAGATCGAGCAGGGGGGAATGAAAAACTGTTTTTT; clone size: NA; V gene: TRBV7-9; D gene: TRBD1; J gene: TRBJ1-4
CDR3 protein: CASSFPGTVDTEAFF; CDR3 DNA: TGTGCCAGCAGCTTCCCCGGGACAGTAGACACTGAAGCTTTCTTT; clone size: NA; V gene: TRBV5-6; D gene: TRBD1; J gene: TRBJ1-1